A selection of T cell receptor beta chains follows, all from one sample in a study of shared clonotypes between healthy human individuals. Data came from immunoSEQ multiplex PCR; TCRdb stores just in-frame clones and leaves some out. The sample lists about 2.4 million clones; 80% to 95% were seen once. The specimen sequenced was naive CD4+ T cells from PBMCs. Receptors were obtained from a man younger than 35 in good health. Some clones in this sample may be carry-over from other donors' samples. CDR3s include the opening cysteine and the closing phenylalanine or tryptophan. A D gene is named only where the DNA matches it firmly. The size entry is marked missing in some rows and otherwise reads once, few, many or a size class.

clone_size: once
d_call: TRBD1
j_call: TRBJ1-4
v_call: TRBV27
cdr3_nt: TGTGCCAGCAGTTCAACAGGGGCCCTTAATGAAAAACTGTTTTTT
cdr3_aa: CASSSTGALNEKLFF

clone_size: NA
d_call: NA
j_call: TRBJ1-2
v_call: TRBV30
cdr3_nt: TGTGCCTGGAGTCAAGGCCATTATGGCTACACCTTC
cdr3_aa: CAWSQGHYGYTF

clone_size: NA
d_call: NA
j_call: TRBJ2-7
v_call: TRBV19
cdr3_nt: TGTGCCAGTACGGCGGGATTTCAAGGCGAGCAGTACTTC
cdr3_aa: CASTAGFQGEQYF

clone_size: NA
d_call: NA
j_call: TRBJ1-5
v_call: TRBV18
cdr3_nt: TGTGCCAGCTCACCGACCCAGGATCAGCCCCAGCATTTT
cdr3_aa: CASSPTQDQPQHF

clone_size: NA
d_call: TRBD2
j_call: TRBJ2-5
v_call: TRBV9
cdr3_nt: TGTGCCAGCAGCGAACTAGCGGAGGGGGGGACCCAGTACTTC
cdr3_aa: CASSELAEGGTQYF

clone_size: NA
d_call: TRBD1
j_call: TRBJ2-2
v_call: TRBV6-1
cdr3_nt: TGTGCCAGCAGTGTCTTTGGGACAGGGTCCACCGGGGAGCTGTTTTTT
cdr3_aa: CASSVFGTGSTGELFF

clone_size: NA
d_call: TRBD1
j_call: TRBJ2-2
v_call: TRBV5-1
cdr3_nt: TGCGCCAGCAGCCCCGTCACAGGGGGTGGGCTGTTTTTT
cdr3_aa: CASSPVTGGGLFF

clone_size: NA
d_call: TRBD2
j_call: TRBJ2-2
v_call: TRBV4-1
cdr3_nt: TGCGCCAGCAGCCGCGGGACTAGCCCAACCACCGGGGAGCTGTTTTTT
cdr3_aa: CASSRGTSPTTGELFF

clone_size: NA
d_call: NA
j_call: TRBJ1-1
v_call: TRBV5-1
cdr3_nt: TGCGCCAGCAGCTTGGGATCAGGGCTTACTGAAGCTTTCTTT
cdr3_aa: CASSLGSGLTEAFF

clone_size: NA
d_call: TRBD2
j_call: TRBJ2-1
v_call: TRBV5-4
cdr3_nt: TGTGCCAGCACCCCAGGCGGGAGGAACAATGAGCAGTTCTTC
cdr3_aa: CASTPGGRNNEQFF

clone_size: NA
d_call: NA
j_call: TRBJ1-2
v_call: TRBV4-1
cdr3_nt: TGCGCCAGCAGCCAGGGGACATTGTCTAACTATGGCTACACCTTC
cdr3_aa: CASSQGTLSNYGYTF

clone_size: NA
d_call: NA
j_call: TRBJ1-1
v_call: TRBV28
cdr3_nt: TGTGCCAGCAGCCCCGGGGGTGGGGGGCACACTGAAGCTTTCTTT
cdr3_aa: CASSPGGGGHTEAFF

clone_size: once
d_call: NA
j_call: TRBJ2-2
v_call: TRBV9
cdr3_nt: TGTGCCAGCAGCCCACTGACCAGCTCCGGGGAGCTGTTTTTT
cdr3_aa: CASSPLTSSGELFF

clone_size: NA
d_call: TRBD1
j_call: TRBJ2-3
v_call: TRBV7-9
cdr3_nt: TGTGCCAGCAGCCTATTGGGACAGGGCAGCACAGATACGCAGTATTTT
cdr3_aa: CASSLLGQGSTDTQYF

clone_size: NA
d_call: TRBD1
j_call: TRBJ2-7
v_call: TRBV29-1
cdr3_nt: TGCAGCGTTCGACAGCAGGGGGCGCATCAGTACTTC
cdr3_aa: CSVRQQGAHQYF

clone_size: NA
d_call: TRBD1
j_call: TRBJ1-1
v_call: TRBV4-1
cdr3_nt: TGCGCCAGCAGCCAAGCCGGGACAGTCGGTGTCTACACTGAAGCTTTCTTT
cdr3_aa: CASSQAGTVGVYTEAFF

clone_size: NA
d_call: NA
j_call: TRBJ2-4
v_call: TRBV2
cdr3_nt: TGTGCCAGCAGATTAGACAGGTCTCAGTACTTC
cdr3_aa: CASRLDRSQYF

clone_size: NA
d_call: TRBD2
j_call: TRBJ2-3
v_call: TRBV7-8
cdr3_nt: TGTGCCAGTACCGGGACTAGCGAGCCCACAGATACGCAGTATTTT
cdr3_aa: CASTGTSEPTDTQYF